The entry that follows covers one T cell receptor beta chain sequence. What this receptor recognizes is not known. It has no much larger one-base neighbor in the sample; base qualities were not kept. The entry originates in a study of Ad26.COV2.S vaccination and SARS-CoV-2 variants (dated by TCRdb to the early 2020s). A note on the overall study: Vaccine-arm donors were drawn from COV1001, a multicentre, randomized, double-blind, placebo-controlled phase I-IIa trial of Ad26.COV2.S in healthy adults. Dosing of Ad26.COV2.S was intramuscular, at either 5x10^10 or 1x10^11 viral particles, delivered as one shot or as two shots spaced 56 days apart. The specificity and breadth of SARS-CoV-2-reactive T cell receptors after Ad26.COV2.S vaccination were assessed by TCRbeta repertoire sequencing. The TCR-sequenced set comprised about 32 samples: some 20 Ad26.COV2.S vaccine recipients, 5 placebo recipients and 8 SARS-CoV-2 convalescent individuals. Trial participants were randomized into five groups of five: low-dose or high-dose Ad26.COV2.S given once or twice, or placebo on both occasions. Throughout the experiments and outcome assessment, investigators stayed blinded to trial group allocation.

From its cysteine to its phenylalanine, the CDR3 spans 16 amino acids. Just the 48-base CDR3 DNA is kept, in frame starting at base 1. V ends up 5 bases short and J 0 bases short, with an unmatched junction base count of 7. Reading the germline V gene gives CDR1 MNHEY and CDR2 SVGEGT. The immunoSEQ Assay was used to sequence TCRbeta CDR3 regions. After extraction, genomic DNA underwent amplification by bias-controlled multiplex PCR, followed by high-throughput sequencing. In the authors' own workflow: To quantify the absolute abundance of every unique TCRbeta CDR3 region, sequences were collapsed and filtered. T cell fraction was estimated by normalizing TCRbeta template counts to usable DNA, which was measured by amplifying reference genes present in all nucleated cells. Repertoire TCRs were annotated as SARS-CoV-2-specific when V gene, CDR3 amino acid sequence and J gene were exactly matched to a known reactive TCR set. The reference SARS-CoV-2 TCR set was derived from MIRA and filtered for enrichment in COVID-19-positive ImmuneCODE repertoires, a step that removed public or cross-reactive TCRs. Using the MIRA antigens, annotated TCRs were further analysed by specific ORF or by position within an ORF. Depth was the summed frequency of annotated unique rearrangements, while breadth was defined as annotated unique rearrangements over total unique productive rearrangements. TCR breadth was compared between groups using two-sided Wilcoxon rank-sum tests. TCRdb mirrors the immuneACCESS table, restricted to in-frame sequences. Some clones are absent from its copies; in checked studies, under half trace to an unresolved V gene, and the reason for the others is unknown. V and J calls and clone size come straight from that table; D and trimming were deduced from the DNA. This sample holds approximately 340,000 clones; 85% were observed only once. Clones ranked in the top ten supply roughly 3.5% of the sample.

The meaning of the sample's treatment or condition label: 19 received Ad26.COV2.S at low or high dose, single or two shots; about 5 received placebo; per-sample allocation not given. For vaccine and placebo recipients, the sequenced repertoires came from samples collected on day 63 after the first injection. Between 29 July and 7 August 2020, Cohort 1b enrolled about 27 adults aged 18-55 years at one site in Boston, USA. Ad26.COV2.S was a replication-incompetent adenovirus type 26 vector expressing a prefusion-stabilized SARS-CoV-2 spike protein from the original Wuhan strain. Overall study results and their limits: The study was not powered to compare responses between vaccine doses or regimens. After vaccination, spike-specific CD8+ and CD4+ T cell responses were reported to show substantial breadth. Comparable non-spike TCR breadth was observed between vaccine and placebo recipients, consistent with only spike being contained in the vaccine. The authors noted that total T cell responses may have been underestimated by the TCR breadth and depth analyses. Ad26.COV2.S recipients had higher spike-specific TCR breadth than placebo recipients (P = 0.0014).

The receptor was isolated from a person aged 18-65 years who received the Ad26.COV2.S COVID-19 vaccine or a placebo. This sample comprised peripheral blood, obtained in a trial of Ad26.COV2.S vaccine versus placebo. The sequence is built from TRBV6-2 or TRBV6-3 and TRBJ2-4, and TRBD1 aligns with 7 junction nucleotides. The DNA sequence is as follows: TGTGCCAGCAGTCTTGGGACAGTCCTAGCCAAAAACATTCAGTACTTC. This translates into CASSLGTVLAKNIQYF.